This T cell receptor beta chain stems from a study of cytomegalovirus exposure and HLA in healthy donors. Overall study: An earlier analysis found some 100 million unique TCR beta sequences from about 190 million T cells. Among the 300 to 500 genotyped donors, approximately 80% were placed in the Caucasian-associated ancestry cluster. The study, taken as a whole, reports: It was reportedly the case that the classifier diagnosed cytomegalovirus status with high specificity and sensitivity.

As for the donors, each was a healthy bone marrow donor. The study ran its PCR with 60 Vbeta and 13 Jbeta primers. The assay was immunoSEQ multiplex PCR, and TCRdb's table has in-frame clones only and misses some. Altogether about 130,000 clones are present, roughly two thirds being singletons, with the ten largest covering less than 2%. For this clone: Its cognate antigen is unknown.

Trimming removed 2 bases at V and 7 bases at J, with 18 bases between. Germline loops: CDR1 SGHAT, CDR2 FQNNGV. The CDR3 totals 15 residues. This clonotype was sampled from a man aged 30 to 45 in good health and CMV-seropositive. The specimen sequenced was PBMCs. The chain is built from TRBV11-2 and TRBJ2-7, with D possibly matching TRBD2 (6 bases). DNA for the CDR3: TGTGCCAGCAGCTTATTTGACAGCTGGCGGGAAGAGCAGTACTTC. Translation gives CASSLFDSWREEQYF.